In this sample, the clone carrying this T cell receptor beta chain turned up many times. Its antigen is not identified. The sample is drawn from a study of early T cells in non-severe SARS-CoV-2 infection. Study at large: It was bulk RNA from unsorted whole blood that was sequenced, and the chains were unpaired. Study-wide points: VDJdb-based matching was biased toward anti-spike CD8 responses and missed private and CD4 specificities.

Researchers tagged individual cDNA molecules with unique molecular identifiers. From the 5' RACE reads, TCRdb called clonotypes with MiXCR, one entry per CDR3 protein. The sample has approximately 38,000 distinct CDR3 sequences; 4.7% are singletons. V was pared by 0 bases and J by 4 bases, with 3 bases of the junction left unmatched. This CDR3 is built from 15 residues. The germline V gene has CDR1 SGHNT and CDR2 YYREEE (reference sequence). This chain links TRBV5-4 with TRBJ2-1; 8 bases align to TRBD2. Sequences were obtained from whole blood. The TCR was taken from an adult who was a healthcare worker with PCR-confirmed SARS-CoV-2 infection or an uninfected control (not recorded which). Written as DNA, the CDR3 is TGTGCCAGCAGCTTGGGGGCGGGAGGTTACAATGAGCAGTTCTTC. It encodes CASSLGAGGYNEQFF.